Sequencing of this T cell receptor beta chain was carried out in a study of blood T cells in healthy people across ages. General study findings and limits: Not knowing donor CMV status may have confounded expanded clonotype changes.

PCR was performed a second time for about 6 to 12 cycles using a sample-barcoded 5' primer and a J-beta primer mix. A template-switch adaptor with 12 random nucleotides tagged each cDNA molecule. Via MiXCR, TCRdb re-called the 5' RACE reads, giving one row per CDR3 protein. Of 1.5 million to 2 million distinct CDR3 sequences listed, roughly a third were seen once; the top ten hold about 11%. Regarding this clonotype: Its antigen is unidentified. The junction departs from the called germline gene at one end, perhaps through a read error.

There were at least 6 micrograms of total RNA extracted from every sample. Per germline, CDR1 DFQATT and CDR2 SNEGSKA (reference sequence). This CDR3 region has 13 residues. The clonotype originates from a woman aged 30 to 39 in good health. J is TRBJ2-5 and V is TRBV20-1; D ambiguous. The sample was blood. The DNA for the CDR3 is TGCAGTGCTAGAGTTAGGTTGAAAGAGACCCTGTACTTC. This sequence encodes CSARVRLKETLYF.